Following are 24 T cell receptor beta chains from one sample sequenced in a study of T cells after yellow fever vaccination. One entry per CDR3 protein results from TCRdb running MiXCR on the 5' RACE reads. The data hold about 430,000 distinct CDR3 sequences, with roughly a sixth observed a single time. The specimen was PBMCs, collected before the yellow fever booster vaccination. Receptor source: a man between 18 and 35 years old who received the YFV17D yellow fever vaccine.

DNA for the CDR3: TGCGCCAGCAGCGAGGGACAGGGGGTCTACGAGCAGTACTTC. Translated, it gives CASSEGQGVYEQYF. The chain links TRBV4-1 to TRBJ2-7; 11 bases are shared with TRBD1. V dropped 5 bases and J dropped 3; count of bases not matched to a gene: 3. Germline V gene sequence: CDR1 MGHRA, CDR2 YSYEKL. The CDR3 is 14 amino acids.

J is TRBJ2-7 and V is TRBV23-1; D is perhaps TRBD2 (6 bases). Being an ORF, TRBV23-1 has a function that is uncertain. Trimming took off 0 bases at V and 0 bases at J, with 21 bases between the two ends. The CDR3 contains 19 residues. In DNA, the CDR3 is TGCGCCAGCAGTCAATCAAGGTTCCCAGCTAGCGCGAGCTCCTACGAGCAGTACGTC. Translating gives CASSQSRFPASASSYEQYV.

A few counts support this clonotype. The gene calls are TRBV5-1 and TRBJ2-3; D is unclear. The CDR3 contains 13 residues. Trimming removed 1 base from V and 2 bases from J, with 5 bases in between. Looked up from germline, CDR1 is SGHRS and CDR2 is YFSETQ. CDR3 DNA sequence: TGCGCCAGCAGCTTGTTAGACACAGATACGCAGTATTTT. Its translation: CASSLLDTDTQYF.

This clonotype was recorded many times. Germline and junction disagree at one end, which may indicate a read error. The chain recombines TRBV5-1 with TRBJ1-1; the D is unclear. The CDR3 runs 12 residues. Germline V lookup: CDR1 SGHRS, CDR2 YFSETQ. CDR3 coding DNA: TGTGCCAGCAGTTTGAGGGACACTGAAGCTTTCTTT. It encodes CASSLRDTEAFF.

The chain is built from TRBV5-1 and TRBJ1-2; D not resolved. V lost 1 base, J lost 1 base, and 11 bases lay in between. The CDR3 spans 15 residues. The germline gives CDR1 SGHRS, CDR2 YFSETQ. The CDR3 loop is CASSLLLGSNYGYTF. The CDR3 nucleotides are TGCGCCAGCAGCTTGCTTCTGGGGAGTAACTATGGCTACACCTTC. Filled out from reference TRBV5-1 and TRBJ1-2, the complete variable domain reads KAGVTQTPRYLIKTRGQQVTLSCSPISGHRSVSWYQQTPGQGLQFLFEYFSETQRNKGNFPGRFSGRQFSNSRSEMNVSTLELGDSALYLCASSLLLGSNYGYTFGSGTRLTVV.

This clonotype has just a few counts. The chain joins TRBV7-9 to TRBJ1-1; possible D gene TRBD1, 6 bases. The CDR3 spans 16 residues. Germline V CDR1 and CDR2: SEHNR, FQNEAQ (reference sequence). The V and J ends lost 5 bases and 10 bases respectively, with 26 bases between them. The CDR3 DNA reads TGTGCCAGCAGCGGAGGGGGATGGGGACTATCAAATGTAGCTTTCTTT. It is translated as CASSGGGWGLSNVAFF.

This clonotype has only a few counts. The chain is built from TRBV11-1 and TRBJ2-1, with D possibly matching TRBD2 (6 bases). In germline, CDR1 is SGHAT, CDR2 FQDESV (reference sequence). The V and J ends lost 10 bases and 5 bases respectively, with 12 bases between them. The CDR3 runs to 12 residues. The CDR3: CAIRGLNNEQFF. CDR3 nucleotides: TGTGCCATCCGGGGGTTGAACAATGAGCAGTTCTTC.

The count of this clonotype is one. This chain uses TRBV4-3 with TRBJ1-5; TRBD1 matches at 9 bases. After removal of 3 bases from V and 7 bases from J, the junction contained 10 bases not matched to a gene. There are 16 residues in the CDR3. Germline CDR1 and CDR2: LGHNA and YSLEER. CDR3 sequence reads: CASSQSPGQGGQPQHF. The CDR3 bases are TGCGCCAGCAGCCAGTCGCCGGGACAGGGTGGCCAGCCCCAGCATTTT.

This clonotype is a singleton in its sample. This chain links TRBV5-5 with TRBJ2-1; no firm D call. Trimming cost V 4 bases and J 3 bases, with 20 bases left between them. Germline CDR1 is SGHKS and CDR2 is YYEKEE (reference sequence). CDR3 length: 17 residues. CDR3 in DNA: TGTGCCAGCAGCCAGTCTATGAAGGGCCCCCTCTACAATGAGCAGTTCTTC. Its protein is CASSQSMKGPLYNEQFF.

This clonotype has at least ten counts. This chain connects TRBV7-2 to TRBJ1-5, with D uncertain. Germline CDR1 and CDR2: SGHTA and FQGNSA. The germline V and J ends were trimmed by 4 bases and 0 bases, with 4 bases remaining between them. The CDR3 spans 13 residues. The CDR3 protein is CASSSYSNQPQHF. CDR3 nucleotides: TGTGCCAGCAGCTCATATAGCAATCAGCCCCAGCATTTT.

This clonotype was observed a few times. The V call is TRBV7-9, the J call TRBJ2-7; D possibly corresponds to TRBD2 (7 bases). The germline V and J ends were trimmed by 3 bases and 2 bases, with 14 bases remaining between them. Germline CDR1 reads SEHNR; CDR2 reads FQNEAQ (reference sequence). The CDR3 is made up of 15 amino acids. The CDR3 loop is CASSLSAGATYEQYF. The CDR3 DNA sequence: TGTGCCAGCAGCTTGTCTGCGGGGGCAACCTACGAGCAGTACTTC.

The CDR3 sequence is CATRQDFGTDTQYF. The CDR3 region has the DNA TGTGCCACCAGGCAGGACTTCGGCACAGATACGCAGTATTTT. V and J are TRBV15 and TRBJ2-3; weak D call: TRBD2 (5 bases). The CDR3 runs 14 residues. CDR1 is LNHNV and CDR2 is YYDKDF in the germline V gene (reference sequence). Trimming pared 6 bases from V and 1 base from J, leaving 11 bases between.

The V and J genes are TRBV6-5 and TRBJ1-5, with D perhaps TRBD1 (6 bases). The germline V gene has CDR1 MNHEY and CDR2 SVGAGI. This CDR3 comprises 15 residues. V gave up 5 bases and J gave up 3 bases, with 14 bases separating them. The CDR3 protein is CASSAGTLDNQPQHF. The CDR3 bases are TGTGCCAGCAGTGCCGGGACACTAGACAATCAGCCCCAGCATTTT.

In its sample, this clonotype was seen once. The CDR3 nucleotides read TGCAGTGCTAGAGGGTTACGCGGGGGGAAAACTGAAGCTTTCTTT. This gives the protein CSARGLRGGKTEAFF. This chain connects TRBV20-1 to TRBJ1-1; perhaps TRBD1 as D (5 bases). The CDR3 loop spans 15 amino acids. Trimming took off 1 base at V and 5 bases at J, with 17 bases between the two ends. The germline CDR1 and CDR2 sequences are DFQATT and SNEGSKA (reference sequence).

V gene TRBV6-5 combines with J gene TRBJ2-2; 7 positions agree with TRBD1. The germline V gene has CDR1 MNHEY and CDR2 SVGAGI. Trimming removed 4 bases from V and 5 bases from J; junction bases left unmatched: 4. The CDR3 has 14 residues. The CDR3 DNA sequence: TGTGCCAGCAGTTTGACAGGGTTGACCGGGGAGCTGTTTTTT. Translation: CASSLTGLTGELFF.

This chain links TRBV5-1 with TRBJ1-2; TRBD1 agrees at 7 bases. The CDR3 consists of 14 residues. V gave up 2 bases and J gave up 6 bases; unmatched junction bases: 7. Germline-derived CDR1 and CDR2 are SGHRS and YFSETQ. CDR3 residues: CASSLDRALDGYTF. The CDR3 region has the DNA TGCGCCAGCAGCTTAGACAGGGCCTTGGATGGCTACACCTTC. Looking up the rest from reference TRBV5-1 and TRBJ1-2 gives the full variable domain: KAGVTQTPRYLIKTRGQQVTLSCSPISGHRSVSWYQQTPGQGLQFLFEYFSETQRNKGNFPGRFSGRQFSNSRSEMNVSTLELGDSALYLCASSLDRALDGYTFGSGTRLTVV.

In its sample, this clonotype was seen a few times. V is TRBV27 and J is TRBJ1-1; D not resolved. Germline V gene data show CDR1 as MNHEY and CDR2 as SMNVEV (reference sequence). This CDR3 has 14 residues. Between the trimmed V and J ends, which lost 8 bases and 0 bases, there was a span of 13 bases. DNA of the CDR3: TGTGCCAGCGCTCAATTTGCCATGAACACTGAAGCTTTCTTT. Its protein product is CASAQFAMNTEAFF.

This rearrangement joins TRBV11-2 to TRBJ1-3, with D possibly matching TRBD1 (5 bases). CDR3 size: 13 residues. Deletions cut 5 bases from V and 12 bases from J, with 17 bases between. The V gene's germline CDR1 is SGHAT and CDR2 FQNNGV. CDR3 protein: CASSLQTVTGIYF. For the CDR3, the DNA is TGTGCCAGCAGCCTCCAGACAGTCACGGGCATATATTTT.

This clonotype occurred a few times. V usage is TRBV27 and J usage is TRBJ1-1, with D unclear. CDR1 and CDR2 from the germline V gene are MNHEY and SMNVEV (reference sequence). V lost 2 bases and J 6 bases, leaving 13 bases between the germline ends. The CDR3 is made up of 14 amino acids. The CDR3 region has the DNA TGTGCCAGCAGTTTACTGCCCATCCAGTCTGAAGCTTTCTTT. It codes for CASSLLPIQSEAFF.

This clonotype has just a few counts. The chain has TRBV7-9 and TRBJ1-4, with D unclear. The germline CDR1 and CDR2 sequences are SEHNR and FQNEAQ (reference sequence). CDR3 size: 13 residues. Trimming shortened V by 7 bases and J by 6 bases, and 12 bases separated the two germline ends. The CDR3 DNA reads TGTGCCAGCATGGCGGCCGAATATGAAAAACTGTTTTTT. Protein product: CASMAAEYEKLFF.

This clonotype was picked up a small number of times. The rearrangement links TRBV28 to TRBJ2-7; D not resolved. The V end lost 5 bases, the J end lost 2 bases, and 13 bases lay between the germline ends. Germline V gene data show CDR1 as MDHEN and CDR2 as SYDVKM. The CDR3 totals 14 residues. CDR3 DNA: TGTGCCAGCAGTACACCGTACCGGACCTACGAGCAGTACGTC. Translation gives CASSTPYRTYEQYV.

This chain connects TRBV3-1 to TRBJ1-1, with 8 bases lining up with TRBD1. The V gene end was trimmed by 5 bases and the J gene end by 3 bases; junction bases not matched to a gene: 8. The CDR3 is 15 amino acids. The germline gives CDR1 LGHDT, CDR2 YNNKEL (reference sequence). CDR3 residues: CASSSRTGKDTEAFF. The CDR3 region has the DNA TGTGCCAGCAGCTCCCGGACAGGGAAGGACACTGAAGCTTTCTTT.

This clonotype came up a few times. CDR3 DNA sequence: TGTGCCAGCAGCCAAGACAGGGACCAAGAGACCCAGTACTTC. Protein product: CASSQDRDQETQYF. The chain recombines TRBV14 with TRBJ2-5, with TRBD1 as a possible D gene (5 bases). Trimming shortened V by 0 bases and J by 0 bases, and 5 bases separated the two germline ends. Germline V gives CDR1 SGHDN, CDR2 FVKESK. The CDR3 covers 14 residues.

The V and J genes are TRBV2 and TRBJ2-3; no clear D gene. Trimming removed 5 bases from V and 2 bases from J, with 14 bases in between. Germline CDR1 SNHLY, CDR2 FYNNEI. The CDR3 covers 15 residues. The CDR3 bases are TGTGCCAGCAGTCCTCCGCCTATGGACACAGATACGCAGTATTTT. Translated: CASSPPPMDTDTQYF.